The 20 T cell receptor beta chains below all came from one sample that was sequenced in a study of T-cell reconstitution after alpha-beta-depleted transplantation in children. During its preparation, the TCRbeta library received unique molecular identifiers. TCRdb processed the PCR reads anew with MiXCR; each CDR3 protein has one entry. The sample has 640,000 or so distinct CDR3 sequences, around a sixth seen once. The sequencing used PBMCs from the stem cell graft donor, collected from the stem cell graft. All receptors come from a human donor who donated a stem cell graft to a child with acute myeloid leukemia.

This chain uses TRBV24-1 with TRBJ2-1; D is unclear. The CDR3 loop spans 15 amino acids. Germline CDR1 and CDR2: KGHDR and SFDVKD. V lost 1 base and J 7 bases, leaving 13 bases between the germline ends. CDR3 nucleotides: TGTGCCACCAGTGATTTTCGGTCTCTGGAGAATGAGCAGTTCTTC. Translating gives CATSDFRSLENEQFF.

This clonotype was seen ten or more times. The J gene is TRBJ1-2, the V gene TRBV20-1; a possible D gene is TRBD1 (6 bases). Looked up from germline, CDR1 is DFQATT and CDR2 is SNEGSKA (reference sequence). V was cut by 8 bases and J by 2 bases, with 15 bases left in between. The CDR3 consists of 13 residues. CDR3 protein: CSPRDIRNYGYTF. The CDR3 nucleotides are TGCAGTCCCAGGGACATCAGAAACTATGGCTACACCTTC.

This clonotype occurred many times. The chain is built from TRBV12-3 or TRBV12-4 and TRBJ2-2; D call uncertain. The V and J ends lost 7 bases and 1 base respectively, with 4 bases between them. This CDR3 spans 12 amino acids. The CDR3 nucleotides are TGTGCCAGCAACAGGAACACCGGGGAGCTGTTTTTT. Translation: CASNRNTGELFF.

This clonotype was seen a few times. V is TRBV7-7 and J is TRBJ2-1, with D perhaps matching TRBD2 (5 bases). Looked up from germline, CDR1 is SSHAT and CDR2 is FNYEAQ (reference sequence). The CDR3 contains 14 residues. Trimming cost V 1 base and J 9 bases, with 13 bases left between them. The DNA for the CDR3 is TGTGCCAGCAGCTTAGACGGGGTGGTGGGTGAGCAGTTCTTC. It translates to CASSLDGVVGEQFF.

This clonotype was counted between two and nine times. The genes are TRBV20-1 and TRBJ2-1, with a weak D call TRBD2 (6 bases). CDR1 and CDR2 from the germline V gene are DFQATT and SNEGSKA (reference sequence). CDR3 size: 12 residues. This CDR3 is CSGEVSYNEQFF. In nucleotides, the CDR3 is TGCAGCGGGGAGGTCTCCTACAATGAGCAGTTCTTC.

On this clonotype itself: This may be a read error: a much more frequent sequence differs by one nucleotide. The chain is built from TRBV20-1 and TRBJ1-5; D is ambiguous. Germline V gives CDR1 DFQATT, CDR2 SNEGSKA (reference sequence). The CDR3 covers 15 residues. The CDR3 here is CSDRDLDGSNQPQHF. Written as DNA, the CDR3 is TGCAGTGATAGAGATTTGGACGGAAGCAATCAGCCCCAGCATTTT.

This clonotype appeared many times. The chain has TRBV5-5 and TRBJ2-5; tentative D call: TRBD1 (5 bases). CDR3 length: 15 amino acids. Germline V gene lookup returns CDR1 SGHKS and CDR2 YYEKEE (reference sequence). V lost 0 bases, J lost 5 bases, and 14 bases lay in between. The CDR3 nucleotides read TGTGCCAGCAGCTTGGCCGGCAGGGAAACGGAGACCCAGTACTTC. Translation: CASSLAGRETETQYF.

This clonotype was recorded many times. The chain combines TRBV20-1 with TRBJ2-5; tentative D call: TRBD2 (6 bases). Germline loops: CDR1 DFQATT, CDR2 SNEGSKA (reference sequence). The CDR3 covers 13 residues. CDR3 sequence (DNA): TGCAGCCCCCGCCCGGGGACTCAAGAGACCCAGTACTTC. Translating it yields CSPRPGTQETQYF.

This clonotype was observed many times. J is TRBJ2-1 and V is TRBV24-1, with D possibly being TRBD2 (6 bases). The CDR3 has 15 residues. V shed 5 bases and J shed 1 base, with 11 bases lying between them. Germline V CDR1 and CDR2: KGHDR, SFDVKD. The CDR3 DNA sequence: TGTGCCACCAGTGTCAAGGGAGGATCCTACAATGAGCAGTTCTTC. Translating it yields CATSVKGGSYNEQFF.

This clonotype was seen ten or more times. The chain carries TRBV7-9 and TRBJ2-7; TRBD1 might be the D (6 bases). Germline V lookup: CDR1 SEHNR, CDR2 FQNEAQ (reference sequence). The CDR3 runs to 15 residues. Trimming took 3 bases from V and 0 from J, leaving 12 bases between them. CDR3 nucleotide sequence: TGTGCCAGCAGCTTGGGGCAGGGGAGCTCCTACGAGCAGTACTTC. It encodes CASSLGQGSSYEQYF.

This clonotype was seen many times. The gene calls are TRBV20-1 and TRBJ2-7; no definite D call. CDR1 is DFQATT, CDR2 SNEGSKA, per germline (reference sequence). The V end was cut by 6 bases, the J end by 0 bases, with 15 bases between. The CDR3 runs to 14 residues. The CDR3 nucleotides are TGCAGTGCACTCCGACGGGCCAACTCCTACGAGCAGTACGTC. The encoded protein is CSALRRANSYEQYV.

The DNA for the CDR3 is TGTGCCACCAGTGATTGGGTGACTAGCGGGGGAAACTCCTACAATGAGCAGTTCTTC. It specifies CATSDWVTSGGNSYNEQFF. The rearrangement uses TRBV24-1 and TRBJ2-1; 12 nucleotides agree with TRBD2. Per germline, CDR1 KGHDR and CDR2 SFDVKD. V lost 2 bases and J lost 0; bases outside the gene matches: 7. The CDR3 is 19 amino acids.

CDR3 in amino acids: CASSQDQGGDGYTF. The CDR3 coding sequence is TGCGCCAGCAGCCAAGATCAAGGGGGAGATGGCTACACCTTC. The rearrangement uses TRBV4-1 and TRBJ1-2; maybe TRBD1 (6 bases). Trimming took off 0 bases at V and 6 bases at J, with 11 bases between the two ends. This CDR3 spans 14 amino acids. The germline CDR1 and CDR2 sequences are MGHRA and YSYEKL.

The rearrangement uses TRBV24-1 and TRBJ1-1; D not certain. Looked up from germline, CDR1 is KGHDR and CDR2 is SFDVKD. The CDR3 covers 13 residues. With 8 bases removed from V and 6 bases from J, the gap between germline ends came to 15 bases. The CDR3 region is CATKRNGVSEAFF. CDR3 bases: TGTGCCACCAAGAGAAACGGGGTCTCTGAAGCTTTCTTT.

The chain couples TRBV5-1 to TRBJ2-7, with D perhaps matching TRBD1 or TRBD2 (7 bases each). Germline assignment: CDR1 SGHRS and CDR2 YFSETQ. The CDR3 length is 14 residues. The V gene lost 0 bases and the J gene lost 5 bases, with 12 bases spanning the gap. This CDR3 is CASSLGSGGDEQYV. CDR3 bases: TGCGCCAGCAGCTTGGGGTCAGGGGGGGACGAGCAGTACGTC.

This clonotype turned up a few times. This chain joins TRBV12-3 or TRBV12-4 and TRBJ1-6; the D gene is possibly TRBD1 (5 bases). This CDR3 is built from 15 residues. Trimming removed 6 bases from V and 7 bases from J, with 16 bases in between. The CDR3 sequence is CASSQSVGRNSPLHF. CDR3 in DNA: TGTGCCAGCAGCCAGAGTGTGGGGCGCAATTCACCCCTCCACTTT.

The table lists this clonotype with a few counts. The rearrangement links TRBV6-1 to TRBJ2-1; D is unresolved. CDR3 length: 18 amino acids. Germline V gene lookup returns CDR1 MNHNS and CDR2 SASEGT. V lost 5 bases to trimming and J lost 5 bases, with 25 bases between them. As DNA, the CDR3 is TGTGCCAGCAGTAAGACTCCTACAGACGGAAGGCTTCACAATGAGCAGTTCTTC. Amino acids: CASSKTPTDGRLHNEQFF.

There are a few counts of this clonotype. V gene TRBV7-9 combines with J gene TRBJ2-7, with TRBD1 matching 9 bases. The trim removed 0 bases at V and 3 bases at J, leaving 6 bases unmatched. The CDR3 length is 16 residues. CDR1 SEHNR and CDR2 FQNEAQ come from the germline V gene (reference sequence). CDR3 sequence (DNA): TGTGCCAGCAGCTTAGCAGGGGACAGGGCTCTCTACGAGCAGTACTTC. Translation: CASSLAGDRALYEQYF. Using reference TRBV7-9 and TRBJ2-7 for the parts outside the CDR3, the full variable domain is DTGVSQNPRHKITKRGQNVTFRCDPISEHNRLYWYRQTLGQGPEFLTYFQNEAQLEKSRLLSDRFSAERPKGSFSTLEIQRTEQGDSAMYLCASSLAGDRALYEQYFGPGTRLTVT.

This clonotype showed up just a few times. J is TRBJ2-7 and V is TRBV5-5; the D is unclear. The germline V gene has CDR1 SGHKS and CDR2 YYEKEE (reference sequence). There are 13 residues in the CDR3. The V gene lost 4 bases and the J gene lost 7 bases, with 15 bases spanning the gap. In DNA form, the CDR3 reads TGTGCCAGCAGCCTCGACCCTAGTCGGGAGCAGTACTTC. It encodes CASSLDPSREQYF.

The chain uses TRBV12-5 and TRBJ1-4; 7 nucleotides line up with TRBD1. V was pared by 1 base and J by 6 bases, with 8 bases of the junction left unmatched. The CDR3 is made up of 16 amino acids. Germline loops: CDR1 LGHNT, CDR2 FRNRAP. The CDR3 is CASGLAQGGIDEKLFF. CDR3 bases: TGTGCTAGTGGTTTGGCCCAAGGGGGCATAGATGAAAAACTGTTTTTT.